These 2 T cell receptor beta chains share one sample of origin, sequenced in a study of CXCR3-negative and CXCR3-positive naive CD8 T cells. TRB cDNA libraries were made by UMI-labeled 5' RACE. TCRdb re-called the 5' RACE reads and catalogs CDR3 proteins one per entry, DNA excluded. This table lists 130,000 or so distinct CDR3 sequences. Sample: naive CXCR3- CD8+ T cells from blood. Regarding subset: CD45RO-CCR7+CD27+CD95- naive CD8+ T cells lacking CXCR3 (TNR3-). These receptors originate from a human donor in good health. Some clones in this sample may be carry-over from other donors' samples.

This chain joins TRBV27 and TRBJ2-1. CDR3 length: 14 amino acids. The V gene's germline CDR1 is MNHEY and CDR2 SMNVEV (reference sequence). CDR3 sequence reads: CASSPASSYNEQFF.

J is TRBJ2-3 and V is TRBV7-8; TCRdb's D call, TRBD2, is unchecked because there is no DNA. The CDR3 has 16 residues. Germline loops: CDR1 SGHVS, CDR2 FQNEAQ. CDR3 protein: CASSSTGGAGADTQYF.